A selection of T cell receptor beta chains follows, all from one sample in a study of blood T cell repertoires in COVID-19. TCRdb's copy holds only in-frame clones and misses some; the assay was immunoSEQ multiplex PCR. The profile shows around 67,000 clones, about three quarters of them singletons. Specimen: peripheral blood. The source is a woman between 65 and 79 years old with acute or convalescent COVID-19. The CDR3 runs from the conserved cysteine through the conserved F or W. A D gene is named only where the DNA matches it firmly. Clone size is given for some rows only: seen once, a few or many times, or a class if the clone is expanded.

v_gene	j_gene	d_gene	abundance	CDR3aa	CDR3nt
TRBV5-1	TRBJ2-1	-	-	CASSLAQGGGEQFF	TGCGCCAGCAGCTTGGCGCAGGGGGGCGGTGAGCAGTTCTTC
TRBV6-2/TRBV6-3	TRBJ1-4	-	-	CASSSTLAEKLFF	TGTGCCAGCAGTTCCACCCTGGCTGAAAAACTGTTTTTT
TRBV28	TRBJ1-6	-	-	CATRSTANNSPLHF	TGTGCCACCCGATCAACAGCTAATAATTCACCCCTCCACTTT
TRBV7-9	TRBJ2-7	TRBD1	few	CASSGDRSPSYEQYF	TGTGCCAGCAGCGGGGACAGGTCCCCTTCCTACGAGCAGTACTTC
TRBV29-1	TRBJ2-2	-	-	CSAGLVGELFF	TGCAGCGCGGGTCTCGTCGGGGAGCTGTTTTTT
TRBV30	TRBJ2-7	-	few	CAWSVNTNAYEQYF	TGTGCCTGGAGTGTGAATACTAATGCCTACGAGCAGTACTTC
TRBV29-1	TRBJ2-1	-	-	CSVVRGIKEQFF	TGCAGCGTTGTCAGGGGAATAAAGGAGCAGTTCTTC
TRBV14	TRBJ2-7	TRBD1	-	CASSQRTGVLGEQYF	TGTGCCAGCAGCCAGCGGACAGGGGTTCTAGGCGAGCAGTACTTC
TRBV24-1	TRBJ2-1	-	-	CATSDRASYNEQFF	TGTGCCACCAGTGATCGAGCGTCATACAATGAGCAGTTCTTC
TRBV5-6	TRBJ2-7	TRBD2	-	CASSLEASGRDYEQYF	TGTGCCAGCAGCTTGGAAGCTAGCGGGAGAGACTACGAGCAGTACTTC
TRBV4-2	TRBJ2-2	TRBD1	-	CASSRRQGLNTGELFF	TGTGCCAGCAGCCGGCGACAGGGCCTGAACACCGGGGAGCTGTTTTTT
TRBV2	TRBJ2-6	-	-	CASRRDVLTF	TGTGCCAGCAGAAGAGACGTCCTGACTTTC
TRBV19	TRBJ1-5	TRBD1	-	CASSPSGQGRQPQHF	TGTGCCAGTAGCCCCAGCGGACAGGGGAGACAGCCCCAGCATTTT
TRBV28	TRBJ2-3	TRBD2	-	CASSSGGTDPYF	TGTGCCAGCAGCTCGGGGGGGACCGATCCGTATTTT
TRBV28	TRBJ2-7	-	-	CASEAPRGYEQYF	TGTGCCAGCGAAGCTCCCCGGGGCTACGAGCAGTACTTC
TRBV5-1	TRBJ2-6	-	-	CASSFRQTSGANVLTF	TGCGCCAGCAGCTTCAGACAGACTTCTGGGGCCAACGTCCTGACTTTC
TRBV2	TRBJ2-5	TRBD1	-	CASSFYRGRLETQYF	TGTGCCAGCAGTTTTTACAGGGGGCGTTTAGAGACCCAGTACTTC
TRBV28	TRBJ1-1	-	-	CASRVTGTEAFF	TGTGCCAGCAGGGTCACGGGCACTGAAGCTTTCTTT
TRBV19	TRBJ1-5	-	few	CASSIDGVVQPQHF	TGTGCCAGTAGTATAGACGGGGTAGTTCAGCCCCAGCATTTT
TRBV27	TRBJ1-1	-	few	CASSSQTTASMNTEAFF	TGTGCCAGCAGTTCGCAAACCACTGCATCCATGAACACTGAAGCTTTCTTT
TRBV6-5	TRBJ1-3	-	few	CASSSNFQFSGNTIYF	TGTGCCAGCAGTTCCAATTTTCAATTCTCTGGAAACACCATATATTTT
TRBV19	TRBJ1-5	-	-	CASRLDSSPHQPQHF	TGTGCCAGTAGACTTGACAGTTCCCCCCATCAGCCCCAGCATTTT
TRBV29-1	TRBJ2-5	TRBD2	-	CSVERGGSMWSQETQYF	TGCAGCGTTGAACGGGGGGGCAGCATGTGGTCCCAAGAGACCCAGTACTTC
TRBV27	TRBJ2-5	-	-	CASSSPRGSGETQYF	TGTGCCAGCAGTTCCCCTCGGGGGAGCGGAGAGACCCAGTACTTC
TRBV28	TRBJ2-6	-	few	CASAVQGTGGANVLTF	TGTGCCAGCGCGGTACAGGGAACGGGCGGGGCCAACGTCCTGACTTTC
TRBV15	TRBJ2-5	-	few	CATSRVDQGETQYF	TGTGCCACCAGCAGAGTCGACCAGGGGGAGACCCAGTACTTC
TRBV9	TRBJ1-2	TRBD1	once	CASDRGQGAIGYTF	TGTGCCAGCGACCGGGGACAGGGGGCGATTGGCTACACCTTC
TRBV5-1	TRBJ1-6	-	once	CASRTGMDSPLHF	TGCGCCAGCAGAACAGGGATGGATTCACCCCTCCACTTT
TRBV7-2	TRBJ2-2	TRBD2	-	CASSLRRGGQNTGELFF	TGTGCCAGCAGCTTGCGGCGGGGGGGCCAAAACACCGGGGAGCTGTTTTTT
TRBV19	TRBJ1-1	-	-	CASSIYSGSGTEAFF	TGTGCCAGTAGTATATATTCAGGGTCGGGCACTGAAGCTTTCTTT
TRBV30	TRBJ1-2	TRBD1	-	CAWSVGQGAVGYTF	TGTGCCTGGAGTGTTGGGCAGGGGGCTGTTGGCTACACCTTC
TRBV11-2	TRBJ2-2	TRBD2	-	CASSLAPSGRPGTGELFF	TGTGCCAGCAGCTTAGCTCCTAGCGGGAGGCCGGGGACCGGGGAGCTGTTTTTT
TRBV5-1	TRBJ1-6	-	few	CASSLGQKNSPLHF	TGCGCCAGCAGCTTGGGGCAGAAAAATTCACCCCTCCACTTT
TRBV3-1/TRBV3-2	TRBJ1-1	-	-	CASSQSPRTGWYTEAFF	TGTGCCAGCAGCCAATCCCCGCGCACAGGGTGGTACACTGAAGCTTTCTTT
TRBV29-1	TRBJ2-3	-	-	CSTEEGASSTDTQYF	TGCAGCACCGAGGAGGGCGCCTCTAGCACAGATACGCAGTATTTT
TRBV10-1	TRBJ1-5	TRBD1	-	CASSYDRADRQPQHF	TGCGCCAGCAGCTACGACAGGGCGGATCGTCAGCCCCAGCATTTT
TRBV19	TRBJ2-5	-	-	CASSDRQKETQYF	TGTGCCAGTAGTGACAGACAGAAAGAGACCCAGTACTTC
TRBV20-1	TRBJ2-5	-	-	CSASMAGKQETQYF	TGCAGTGCTAGTATGGCAGGGAAGCAAGAGACCCAGTACTTC
TRBV5-5	TRBJ1-3	TRBD1	-	CASSALFRDRVSGNTIYF	TGTGCCAGCAGCGCATTATTCCGGGACAGGGTTTCTGGAAACACCATATATTTT
TRBV5-4	TRBJ1-2	-	-	CASSLPGGPGYGYTF	TGTGCCAGCAGCTTACCTGGAGGCCCTGGCTATGGCTACACCTTC
TRBV7-9	TRBJ1-2	TRBD1	-	CASSLGTGPYGYTF	TGTGCCAGCAGCTTAGGGACAGGGCCCTATGGCTACACCTTC
TRBV27	TRBJ2-7	-	-	CASRPPGSYEQYF	TGTGCCAGCAGACCTCCAGGGTCCTACGAGCAGTACTTC
TRBV6-5	TRBJ1-2	-	-	CASSPGYGYTF	TGTGCCAGCAGTCCGGGCTATGGCTACACCTTC
TRBV19	TRBJ2-2	-	-	CASSIPQGGTGELFF	TGTGCCAGTAGTATTCCCCAGGGGGGAACCGGGGAGCTGTTTTTT
TRBV5-4	TRBJ2-3	TRBD2	-	CASSSQWGTSGADTQYF	TGTGCCAGCAGCTCCCAGTGGGGGACTAGCGGGGCAGATACGCAGTATTTT
TRBV7-2	TRBJ1-1	-	-	CASSTTPGNTEAFF	TGTGCCAGCAGCACAACCCCAGGGAACACTGAAGCTTTCTTT
TRBV28	TRBJ1-2	-	-	CASTTANYGYTF	TGTGCCAGCACTACAGCTAACTATGGCTACACCTTC
TRBV5-1	TRBJ1-2	TRBD1	-	CASSLGQGGDGYTF	TGCGCCAGCAGCTTGGGACAGGGTGGCGATGGCTACACCTTC
TRBV5-1	TRBJ2-2	TRBD2	few	CASSARLAGTGELFF	TGCGCCAGCAGCGCTAGACTAGCAGGCACCGGGGAGCTGTTTTTT